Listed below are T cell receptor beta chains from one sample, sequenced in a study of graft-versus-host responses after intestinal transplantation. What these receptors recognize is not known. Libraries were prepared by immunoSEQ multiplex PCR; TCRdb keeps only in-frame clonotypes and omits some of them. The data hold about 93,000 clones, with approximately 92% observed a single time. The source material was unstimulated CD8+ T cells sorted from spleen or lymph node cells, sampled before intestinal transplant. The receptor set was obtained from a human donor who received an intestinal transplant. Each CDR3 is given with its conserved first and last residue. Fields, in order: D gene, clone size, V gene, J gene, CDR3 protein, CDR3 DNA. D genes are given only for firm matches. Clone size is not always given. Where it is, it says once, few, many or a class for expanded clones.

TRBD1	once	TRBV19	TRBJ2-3	CASSAGSRGQGATDTQYF	TGTGCCAGTAGTGCCGGCTCGCGGGGACAGGGGGCAACAGATACGCAGTATTTT
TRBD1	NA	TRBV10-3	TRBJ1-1	CAILPGQGGNTEAFF	TGTGCCATTCTTCCGGGACAGGGGGGGAACACTGAAGCTTTCTTT
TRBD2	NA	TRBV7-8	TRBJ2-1	CASSSLAGDNEQFF	TGTGCCAGCAGCTCGCTAGCGGGAGACAATGAGCAGTTCTTC
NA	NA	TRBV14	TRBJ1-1	CASSQRPGGLNTEAFF	TGTGCCAGCAGCCAGAGACCGGGAGGCCTGAACACTGAAGCTTTCTTT
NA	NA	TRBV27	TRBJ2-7	CASSFAGLEFPYEQYF	TGTGCCAGCAGTTTTGCGGGGTTGGAATTTCCCTACGAGCAGTACTTC
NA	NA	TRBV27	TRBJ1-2	CASSLEGASNYGYTF	TGTGCCAGCAGTTTAGAAGGGGCTAGTAACTATGGCTACACCTTC
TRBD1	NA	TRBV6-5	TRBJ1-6	CASSPGQGASPLHF	TGTGCCAGCAGTCCGGGACAGGGGGCTTCACCCCTCCACTTT
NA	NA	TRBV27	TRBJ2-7	CASSSAMHLDSYEQYF	TGTGCCAGCAGTTCGGCTATGCATCTAGATTCCTACGAGCAGTACTTC
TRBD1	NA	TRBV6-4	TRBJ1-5	CASRTGGRNQPQHF	TGTGCCAGCAGGACAGGGGGCCGCAATCAGCCCCAGCATTTT
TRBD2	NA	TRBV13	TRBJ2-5	CASSDRLAGIQETQYF	TGTGCCAGCAGCGACCGACTAGCGGGGATCCAAGAGACCCAGTACTTC
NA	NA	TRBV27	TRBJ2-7	CASRGLSYEQYF	TGTGCCAGCAGGGGCCTCTCCTACGAGCAGTACTTC
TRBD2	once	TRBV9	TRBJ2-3	CASSGRDYSSADTQYF	TGTGCCAGCAGCGGCCGGGACTATAGTTCGGCAGATACGCAGTATTTT
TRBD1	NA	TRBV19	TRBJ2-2	CATTLGQGAGELFF	TGTGCCACTACCTTGGGACAGGGGGCCGGGGAGCTGTTTTTT
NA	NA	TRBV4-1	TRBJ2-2	CASSPVGEIGELFF	TGCGCCAGCAGCCCGGTCGGGGAAATCGGGGAGCTGTTTTTT
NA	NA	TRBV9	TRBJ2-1	CASSSDSNEQFF	TGTGCCAGCAGTTCCGACAGTAATGAGCAGTTCTTC
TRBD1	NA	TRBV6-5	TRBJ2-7	CASSPDRDTYEQYF	TGTGCCAGCAGCCCGGACAGGGACACATACGAGCAGTACTTC
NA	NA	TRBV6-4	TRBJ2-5	CASSDSSGGPYQETQYF	TGTGCCAGCAGTGACTCATCCGGGGGGCCGTACCAAGAGACCCAGTACTTC
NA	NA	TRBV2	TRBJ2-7	CASSEAVADSYEQYF	TGTGCCAGCAGTGAAGCGGTGGCGGACTCCTACGAGCAGTACTTC
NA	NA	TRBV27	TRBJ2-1	CASSLSGDYNEQFF	TGTGCCAGCAGTTTAAGTGGAGACTACAATGAGCAGTTCTTC
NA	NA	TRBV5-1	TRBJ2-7	CASSPKGVEEQYF	TGCGCCAGCAGCCCCAAGGGGGTGGAGGAGCAGTACTTC
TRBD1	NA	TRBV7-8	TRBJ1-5	CASSPGQGHQPQHF	TGTGCCAGCAGCCCAGGACAGGGCCATCAGCCCCAGCATTTT
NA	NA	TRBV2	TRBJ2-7	CASSGPGHPTYEQYF	TGTGCCAGCAGTGGACCGGGACATCCCACCTACGAGCAGTACTTC
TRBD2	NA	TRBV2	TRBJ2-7	CAKQGTSGSSYEQYF	TGTGCCAAACAAGGGACTAGCGGGAGCTCCTACGAGCAGTACTTC
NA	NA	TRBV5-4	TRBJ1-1	CASSLAPGNTEAFF	TGTGCCAGCAGCTTGGCCCCAGGTAACACTGAAGCTTTCTTT
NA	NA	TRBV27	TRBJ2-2	CASSSSGDANTGELFF	TGTGCCAGCAGTTCGTCGGGGGATGCGAACACCGGGGAGCTGTTTTTT
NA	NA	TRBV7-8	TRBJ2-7	CASSFPEGITYEQYF	TGTGCCAGCAGCTTCCCAGAGGGAATCACCTACGAGCAGTACTTC
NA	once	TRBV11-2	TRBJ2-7	CASSLEPLYEQYF	TGTGCCAGCAGCTTAGAGCCACTCTACGAGCAGTACTTC
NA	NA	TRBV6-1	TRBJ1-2	CASRADRLYGYTF	TGTGCCAGCAGAGCAGACAGACTCTATGGCTACACCTTC
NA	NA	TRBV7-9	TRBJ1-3	CASSLWEGGAAGNTIYF	TGTGCCAGCAGCTTATGGGAGGGCGGGGCCGCTGGAAACACCATATATTTT
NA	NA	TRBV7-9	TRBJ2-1	CASSLLLVRGPAEEQFF	TGTGCCAGCAGCCTCCTACTAGTTCGTGGACCTGCCGAGGAGCAGTTCTTC
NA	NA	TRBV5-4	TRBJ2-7	CASSQRGTYEQYF	TGTGCCAGCAGCCAGAGGGGGACCTACGAGCAGTACTTC
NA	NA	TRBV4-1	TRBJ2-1	CASSQTTGTSYNEQFF	TGCGCCAGCAGCCAAACAACGGGTACCTCCTACAATGAGCAGTTCTTC
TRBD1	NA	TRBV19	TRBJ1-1	CASIRDSGLDTEAFF	TGTGCCAGTATCCGGGACAGCGGACTTGACACTGAAGCTTTCTTT
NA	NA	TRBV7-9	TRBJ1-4	CASRKPGQSNEKLFF	TGTGCCAGCAGGAAACCAGGGCAGTCTAATGAAAAACTGTTTTTT
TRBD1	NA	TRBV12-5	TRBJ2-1	CASGLVEDRGENEQFF	TGTGCTAGTGGTTTGGTAGAGGACAGGGGGGAAAATGAGCAGTTCTTC
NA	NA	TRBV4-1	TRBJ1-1	CASSQGAGLTEAFF	TGCGCCAGCAGCCAAGGGGCAGGGCTCACTGAAGCTTTCTTT
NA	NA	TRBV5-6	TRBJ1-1	CASSLVAKSLPEAFF	TGTGCCAGCAGCTTGGTGGCCAAATCGTTGCCTGAAGCTTTCTTT
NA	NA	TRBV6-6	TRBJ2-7	CASSRDLSYEQYF	TGTGCCAGCAGTAGGGACTTGAGCTACGAGCAGTACTTC
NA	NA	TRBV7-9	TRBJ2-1	CASSPKGQNLNNEQFF	TGTGCCAGCAGCCCTAAAGGACAGAACTTGAACAATGAGCAGTTCTTC
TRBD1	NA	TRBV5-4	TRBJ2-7	CASSHGTETSRKYF	TGTGCCAGCAGCCACGGGACAGAGACCTCTCGTAAATACTTC
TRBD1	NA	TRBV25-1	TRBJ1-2	CASRVGGEYYGYTF	TGTGCCAGCAGGGTAGGGGGCGAGTACTATGGCTACACCTTC
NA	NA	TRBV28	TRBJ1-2	CASSSFGGGDGYTF	TGTGCCAGCAGTTCGTTTGGGGGAGGAGACGGCTACACCTTC
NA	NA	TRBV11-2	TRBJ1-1	CASSPENGEAFF	TGTGCCAGCAGCCCTGAGAACGGTGAAGCTTTCTTT
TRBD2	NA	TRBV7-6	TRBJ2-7	CASSSGTSGPSSYEQYF	TGTGCCAGCAGCTCAGGGACTAGCGGTCCTAGCTCCTACGAGCAGTACTTC
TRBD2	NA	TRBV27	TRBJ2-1	CASSAGTSSYNEQFF	TGTGCCAGCAGTGCTGGGACTAGTTCCTACAATGAGCAGTTCTTC
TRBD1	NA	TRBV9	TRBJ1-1	CASSGNTGQPTGNTEAFF	TGTGCCAGCAGCGGAAACACGGGACAGCCCACGGGGAACACTGAAGCTTTCTTT
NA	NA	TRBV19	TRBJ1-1	CASSATRGWDTEAFF	TGTGCCAGTAGCGCTACCAGGGGTTGGGACACTGAAGCTTTCTTT
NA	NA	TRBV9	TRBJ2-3	CASSGPGDVTDTQYF	TGTGCCAGCAGCGGGCCGGGGGATGTCACAGATACGCAGTATTTT
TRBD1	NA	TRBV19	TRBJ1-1	CASSIGRQGYTEAFF	TGTGCCAGTAGTATAGGGAGACAGGGTTATACTGAAGCTTTCTTT
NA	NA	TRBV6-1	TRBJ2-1	CATMRAEVF	TGTGCCACCATGAGGGCTGAGGTCTTC
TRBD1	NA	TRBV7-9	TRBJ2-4	CASSPTGVGIKNIQYF	TGTGCCAGCAGCCCTACAGGGGTCGGAATCAAAAACATTCAGTACTTC
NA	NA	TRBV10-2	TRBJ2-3	CASSEGPDTQYF	TGCGCCAGCAGTGAGGGGCCAGATACGCAGTATTTT
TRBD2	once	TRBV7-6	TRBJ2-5	CASSPTPGLAGAQETQYF	TGTGCCAGCAGCCCGACCCCGGGACTAGCGGGGGCCCAAGAGACCCAGTACTTC